This T cell receptor (beta chain) derives from a study of T cell responses to AZD1222 COVID-19 vaccine. Study-wide results and limits: There were vaccine-associated CD4 TCRs across spike, dominant at 160-218 and 743-854.

The V end was cut by 3 bases, the J end by 5 bases, with 22 bases between. The CDR3 is 17 amino acids. Germline V gene sequence: CDR1 SEHNR, CDR2 FQNEAQ (reference sequence). As regards this clone: What it binds is not known.

Using immunoSEQ multiplex PCR, the repertoire was profiled, and TCRdb retains in-frame clones only, with some absent. The sample carries about 110,000 clones, about 90% recorded once. The rearrangement joins TRBV7-9 to TRBJ2-5; D might be TRBD1 (6 bases). This specimen consisted of peripheral blood, obtained on day 0 of AZD1222 vaccination. The sequence was obtained from an adult in good health. The CDR3 DNA sequence: TGTGCCAGCAGCTTCCCTCAAGGACAGCCCGGTGGGGAGACCCAGTACTTC. Translating gives CASSFPQGQPGGETQYF. Full variable domain (remainder filled in from reference TRBV7-9 and TRBJ2-5): DTGVSQNPRHKITKRGQNVTFRCDPISEHNRLYWYRQTLGQGPEFLTYFQNEAQLEKSRLLSDRFSAERPKGSFSTLEIQRTEQGDSAMYLCASSFPQGQPGGETQYFGPGTRLLVL.